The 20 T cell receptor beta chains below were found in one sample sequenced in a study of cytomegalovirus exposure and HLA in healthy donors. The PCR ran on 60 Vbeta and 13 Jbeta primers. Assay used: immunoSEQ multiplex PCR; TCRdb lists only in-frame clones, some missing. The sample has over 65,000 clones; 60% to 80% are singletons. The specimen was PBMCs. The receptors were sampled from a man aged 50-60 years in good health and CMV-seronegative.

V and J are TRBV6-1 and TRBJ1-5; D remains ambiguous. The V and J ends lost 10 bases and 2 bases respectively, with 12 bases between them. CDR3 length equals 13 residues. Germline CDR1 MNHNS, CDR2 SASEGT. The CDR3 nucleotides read TGTGCCACCCTGTTGCGGGGCAATCAGCCCCAGCATTTT. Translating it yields CATLLRGNQPQHF.

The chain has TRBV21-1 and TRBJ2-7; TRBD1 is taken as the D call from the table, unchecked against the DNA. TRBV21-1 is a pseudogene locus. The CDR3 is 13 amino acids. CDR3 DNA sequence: TGTGCCAGCAGCAAGAGGACAGCCTACGAGCAGTACTTC. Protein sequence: CASSKRTAYEQYF.

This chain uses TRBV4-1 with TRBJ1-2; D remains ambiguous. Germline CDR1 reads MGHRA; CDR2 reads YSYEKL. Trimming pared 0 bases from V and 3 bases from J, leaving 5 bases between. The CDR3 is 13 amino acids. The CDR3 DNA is TGCGCCAGCAGCCAAGACGCGGACTATGGCTACACCTTC. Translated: CASSQDADYGYTF.

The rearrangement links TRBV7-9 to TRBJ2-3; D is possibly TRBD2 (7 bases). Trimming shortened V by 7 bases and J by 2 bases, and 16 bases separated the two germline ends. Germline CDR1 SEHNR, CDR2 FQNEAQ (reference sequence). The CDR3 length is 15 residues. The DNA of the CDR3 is TGTGCCAGCACCGAGTGGGGGGGCAACACAGATACGCAGTATTTT. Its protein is CASTEWGGNTDTQYF.

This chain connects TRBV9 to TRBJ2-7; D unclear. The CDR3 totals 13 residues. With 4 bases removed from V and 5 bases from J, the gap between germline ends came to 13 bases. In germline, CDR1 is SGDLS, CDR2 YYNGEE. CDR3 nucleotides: TGTGCCAGCAGCCAAAGAGGCCGCCACGAGCAGTACTTC. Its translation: CASSQRGRHEQYF. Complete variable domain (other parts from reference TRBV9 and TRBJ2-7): DSGVTQTPKHLITATGQRVTLRCSPRSGDLSVYWYQQSLDQGLQFLIQYYNGEERAKGNILERFSAQQFPDLHSELNLSSLELGDSALYFCASSQRGRHEQYFGPGTRLTVT.

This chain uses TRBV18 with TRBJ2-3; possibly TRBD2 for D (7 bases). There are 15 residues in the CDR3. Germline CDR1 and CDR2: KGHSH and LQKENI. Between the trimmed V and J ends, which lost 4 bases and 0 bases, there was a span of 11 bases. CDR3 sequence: CASSLSGGSTDTQYF. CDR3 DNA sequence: TGTGCCAGCTCACTTTCGGGGGGCAGCACAGATACGCAGTATTTT.

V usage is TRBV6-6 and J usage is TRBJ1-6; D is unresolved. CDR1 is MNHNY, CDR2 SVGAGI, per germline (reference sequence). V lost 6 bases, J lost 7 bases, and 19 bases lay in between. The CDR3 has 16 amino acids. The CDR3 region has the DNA TGTGCCAGCAGCTACGAGAGGGCCCACGGAAATTCACCCCTCCACTTT. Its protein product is CASSYERAHGNSPLHF.

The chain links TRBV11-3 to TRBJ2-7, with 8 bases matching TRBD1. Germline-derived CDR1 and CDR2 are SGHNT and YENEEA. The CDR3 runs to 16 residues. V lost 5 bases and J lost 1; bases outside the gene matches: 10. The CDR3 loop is CASSPGGRGRSYEQYF. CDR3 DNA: TGTGCCAGCAGCCCGGGCGGCAGGGGGCGTTCCTACGAGCAGTACTTC.

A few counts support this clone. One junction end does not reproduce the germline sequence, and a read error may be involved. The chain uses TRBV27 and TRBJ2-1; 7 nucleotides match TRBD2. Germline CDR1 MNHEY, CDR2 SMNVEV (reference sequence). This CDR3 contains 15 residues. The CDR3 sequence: CASSLGRESSNEQFF. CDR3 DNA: TGTGCCAGCAGTTTAGGGAGGGAATCCTCCAATGAGCAGTTCTTC.

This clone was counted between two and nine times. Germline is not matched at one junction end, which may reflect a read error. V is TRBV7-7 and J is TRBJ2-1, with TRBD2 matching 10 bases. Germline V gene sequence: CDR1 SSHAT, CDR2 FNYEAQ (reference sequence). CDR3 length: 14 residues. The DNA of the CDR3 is TGTGCTAGCAGCTCCAGCGGGGGGGCCCGTGAGCAGTTCTTC. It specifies CASSSSGGAREQFF.

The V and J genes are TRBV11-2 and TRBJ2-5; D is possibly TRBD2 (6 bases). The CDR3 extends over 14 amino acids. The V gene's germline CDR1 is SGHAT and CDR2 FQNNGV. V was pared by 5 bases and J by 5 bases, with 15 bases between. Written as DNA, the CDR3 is TGTGCCAGCAGCCTAGGGGCTGCGGGGGAGACCCAGTACTTC. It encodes CASSLGAAGETQYF.

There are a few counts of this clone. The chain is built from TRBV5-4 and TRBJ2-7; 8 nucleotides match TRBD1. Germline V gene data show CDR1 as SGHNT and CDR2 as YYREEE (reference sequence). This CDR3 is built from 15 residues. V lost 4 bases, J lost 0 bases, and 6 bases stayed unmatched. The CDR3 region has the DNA TGTGCCAGCAGCGCCCGGGACAGGCTCTCCTACGAGCAGTACTTC. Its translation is CASSARDRLSYEQYF.

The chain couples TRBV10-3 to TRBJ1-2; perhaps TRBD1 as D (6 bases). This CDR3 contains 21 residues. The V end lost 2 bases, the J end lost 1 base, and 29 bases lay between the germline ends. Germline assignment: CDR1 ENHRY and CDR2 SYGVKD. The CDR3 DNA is TGTGCCATCAGTGAGCCCGGGGGGCCGAATCCGAACAGGAGAGATAACTATGGCTACACCTTC. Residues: CAISEPGGPNPNRRDNYGYTF.

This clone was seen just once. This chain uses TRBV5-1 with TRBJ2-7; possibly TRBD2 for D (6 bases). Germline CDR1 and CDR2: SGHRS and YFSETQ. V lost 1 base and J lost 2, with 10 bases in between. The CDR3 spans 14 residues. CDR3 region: CASSLSGGTYEQYF. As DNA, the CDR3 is TGCGCCAGCAGCTTGAGTGGGGGGACCTACGAGCAGTACTTC.

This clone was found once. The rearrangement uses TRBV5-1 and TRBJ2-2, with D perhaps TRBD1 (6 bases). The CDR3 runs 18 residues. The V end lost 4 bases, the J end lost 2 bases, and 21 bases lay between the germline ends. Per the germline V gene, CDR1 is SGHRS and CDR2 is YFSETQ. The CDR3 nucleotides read TGCGCCAGCAGCCCCGGCGCAGGGGCGACCCTTAACACCGGGGAGCTGTTTTTT. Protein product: CASSPGAGATLNTGELFF.

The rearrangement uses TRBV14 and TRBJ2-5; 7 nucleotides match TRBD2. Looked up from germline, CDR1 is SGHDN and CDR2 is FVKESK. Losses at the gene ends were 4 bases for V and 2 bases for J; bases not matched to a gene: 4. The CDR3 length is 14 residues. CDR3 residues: CASSRAGTQETQYF. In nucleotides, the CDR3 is TGTGCCAGCAGCCGAGCGGGGACTCAAGAGACCCAGTACTTC.

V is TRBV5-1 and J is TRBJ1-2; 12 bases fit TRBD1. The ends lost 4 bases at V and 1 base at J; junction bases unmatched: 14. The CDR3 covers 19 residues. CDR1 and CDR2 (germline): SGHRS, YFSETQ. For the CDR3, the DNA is TGCGCCAGCAGCATCAAACCGGGACAGGGGGCGTATTTTAACTATGGCTACACCTTC. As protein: CASSIKPGQGAYFNYGYTF.

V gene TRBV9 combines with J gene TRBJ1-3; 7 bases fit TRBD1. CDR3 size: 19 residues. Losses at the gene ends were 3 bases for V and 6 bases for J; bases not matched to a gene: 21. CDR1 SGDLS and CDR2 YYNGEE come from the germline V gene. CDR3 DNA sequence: TGTGCCAGCAGCGCACGGGTAGAGGTTGGAGGGGGCAGCTTAAACACCATATATTTT. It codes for CASSARVEVGGGSLNTIYF.

Written as DNA, the CDR3 is TGTGCCCCGGGTCTGCGGGGGAAATTCTACAATGAGCAGTTCTTC. Amino acids: CAPGLRGKFYNEQFF. The chain uses TRBV4-2 and TRBJ2-1; TRBD2 matches 7 bases. The CDR3 has 15 residues. Trimming took 11 bases from V and 3 from J; bases not matched to a gene: 13. Germline CDR1 reads LGHNA; CDR2 reads YNFKEQ.

CDR3 sequence (DNA): TGTGCCAGCAGCGCCGACAGGGGGCGAGGGACCGGGGAGCTGTTTTTT. Its translation: CASSADRGRGTGELFF. The genes are TRBV9 and TRBJ2-2; 10 bases align to TRBD1. Germline CDR1 is SGDLS and CDR2 is YYNGEE. With 3 bases clipped from V and 5 bases from J, the junction kept 7 bases outside the gene matches. The CDR3 extends over 16 amino acids.